This TCR beta chain was observed in a study of shared clonotypes between healthy human individuals. Study findings and constraints: Clonotype sharing levels among donors were expected to vary with sequencing depth.

Some clones are missing from TCRdb's copy, which holds only in-frame ones; the method was immunoSEQ multiplex PCR. The data show roughly 660,000 clones, about 90% seen once. Turning to this clone: Antigen specificity is unknown.

This TCR came from a man aged 18 to 30 in good health. Some clones in this sample may be carry-over from other donors' samples. Sequencing input: memory CD8+ T cells from PBMCs. Subset noted: CD45RO+ cells pooled with CCR7-negative TemRA cells.

The DNA of the CDR3 is TGTGCCAGCAGGGGGGGGCTTCTGATGTCGGGAAGCGAGCATCTGTACTTC. The encoded protein is CASRGGLLMSGSEHLYF. The V call is TRBV2, the J call TRBJ2-7, with D perhaps TRBD2 (7 bases). The length of the CDR3 is 17 residues. Trimming shortened V by 6 bases and J by 12 bases, and 33 bases separated the two germline ends. Looked up from germline, CDR1 is SNHLY and CDR2 is FYNNEI.